Shown below are 28 T cell receptor beta chains from a single sample sequenced in a study of shared clonotypes between healthy human individuals. CD45RO negativity and positive selection for CCR7 defined naive CD8 cells, a population that excluded terminally differentiated effector memory CD45RA+ cells. TCRdb's copy holds only in-frame clones and misses some; the assay was immunoSEQ multiplex PCR. The sample shows fewer than 1 million clones, around 96% of them seen only once. Sequenced: naive CD8+ T cells sorted from blood. The receptors shown here come from a man in his thirties or forties in good health.

As for this clone: Other DNA sequences in this specimen translate into the identical CDR3. The V and J genes are TRBV4-1 and TRBJ2-1; the D gene is possibly TRBD2 (5 bases). The CDR3 spans 12 residues. V lost 4 bases and J lost 10, with 11 bases in between. Germline CDR1 reads MGHRA; CDR2 reads YSYEKL. The CDR3 coding sequence is TGCGCCAGCAGCCCAGGACTGGGAGAGCAGTTCTTC. Amino acids: CASSPGLGEQFF.

The chain recombines TRBV18 with TRBJ1-1; D is uncertain. This CDR3 region has 16 residues. Trimming left V 0 bases short and J 0 bases short, with 11 bases between. The germline V gene has CDR1 KGHSH and CDR2 LQKENI. The CDR3 loop reads CASSPPPDRVNTEAFF. CDR3 DNA sequence: TGTGCCAGCTCACCACCTCCAGACCGAGTGAACACTGAAGCTTTCTTT.

The chain is built from TRBV2 and TRBJ1-2; weak D call: TRBD1 (6 bases). V shed 6 bases and J shed 1 base, with 9 bases lying between them. Germline lookup yields CDR1 SNHLY and CDR2 FYNNEI. The CDR3 has 13 amino acids. The CDR3 DNA sequence: TGTGCCAGCAGGACAGGACTTAACTATGGCTACACCTTC. Its protein product is CASRTGLNYGYTF.

V gene TRBV9 combines with J gene TRBJ2-3, with TRBD2 matching 7 bases. V shed 5 bases, J shed 1 base, and the junction held 4 bases outside the gene matches. The CDR3 contains 14 residues. Germline values: CDR1 SGDLS, CDR2 YYNGEE. DNA of the CDR3: TGTGCCAGCAGAGGCGGGAGCGGCACAGATACGCAGTATTTT. This codes for CASRGGSGTDTQYF.

This sequence joins TRBV20-1 and TRBJ2-7; D is uncertain. CDR1 and CDR2 from the germline V gene are DFQATT and SNEGSKA (reference sequence). V dropped 6 bases and J dropped 5 bases, with 8 bases sitting between them. The CDR3 loop spans 10 amino acids. The CDR3: CSAPGHEQYF. Here the CDR3 DNA reads TGCAGTGCCCCGGGCCACGAGCAGTACTTC.

In this sample, this clone turned up once. The rearrangement links TRBV13 to TRBJ2-3; a possible D gene is TRBD2 (7 bases). Germline CDR1 is PRHDT and CDR2 is FYEKMQ (reference sequence). V was cut by 5 bases and J by 5 bases, with 8 bases left in between. CDR3 size: 12 residues. The CDR3 sequence is CASSRGGDTQYF. In nucleotides, the CDR3 is TGTGCCAGCAGCAGGGGGGGAGATACGCAGTATTTT.

The J gene is TRBJ2-7, the V gene TRBV2; unclear D gene. The germline V gene encodes CDR1 SNHLY and CDR2 FYNNEI. Trimming cost V 6 bases and J 6 bases, with 12 bases left between them. The CDR3 spans 12 residues. The DNA of the CDR3 is TGTGCCAGCAGAGGCAGCGTCCTCGAGCAGTACTTC. As protein: CASRGSVLEQYF.

J is TRBJ2-2 and V is TRBV6-5; no firm D call. The V and J ends lost 0 bases and 5 bases respectively, with 7 bases between them. This CDR3 is 14 amino acids long. The V gene's germline CDR1 is MNHEY and CDR2 SVGAGI. CDR3 residues: CASSYSLGTGELFF. DNA for the CDR3: TGTGCCAGCAGTTACTCTTTGGGTACCGGGGAGCTGTTTTTT.

The chain couples TRBV11-2 to TRBJ2-1; the match to TRBD2 covers 11 bases. V was pared by 5 bases and J by 5 bases, with 8 bases of the junction left unmatched. The length of the CDR3 is 16 residues. Germline V gives CDR1 SGHAT, CDR2 FQNNGV. The CDR3 nucleotides are TGTGCCAGCAGCAGACTGGGACTAGCGGATAACAATGAGCAGTTCTTC. It yields the protein CASSRLGLADNNEQFF.

CDR3 bases: TGCGCCAGCAGCTTGGAAGCGGGACCCGGGTACGAGCAGTACTTC. Translating it yields CASSLEAGPGYEQYF. The chain joins TRBV5-1 to TRBJ2-7; 7 positions match TRBD2. V was pared by 0 bases and J by 4 bases, with 7 bases of the junction left unmatched. The CDR3 extends over 15 amino acids. Germline CDR1 reads SGHRS; CDR2 reads YFSETQ.

This clone was observed a single time. V gene TRBV9 combines with J gene TRBJ2-3; no firm D call. Trimming shortened V by 3 bases and J by 0 bases, and 14 bases separated the two germline ends. The CDR3 is 16 residues long. From germline, CDR1 is SGDLS and CDR2 YYNGEE. CDR3 loop: CASSGYPGLSTDTQYF. The CDR3, as DNA: TGTGCCAGCAGCGGATACCCGGGCCTGAGCACAGATACGCAGTATTTT.

The J gene is TRBJ2-5, the V gene TRBV7-8; 7 nucleotides align to TRBD1. CDR3 length: 14 amino acids. Germline V gene sequence: CDR1 SGHVS, CDR2 FQNEAQ. V trimming: 5 bases; J trimming: 7 bases; junction bases outside the gene matches: 10. The CDR3 DNA is TGTGCCAGCAGCCAAGGGGGCCTCCCTGGGACCCAGTACTTC. It translates to CASSQGGLPGTQYF.

Concerning this clone itself: Relative to the germline gene, one junction end is altered; a read error may explain this. This chain connects TRBV4-2 to TRBJ2-7, with D maybe TRBD1 (5 bases). The CDR3 is 15 amino acids. Germline V gene data show CDR1 as LGHNA and CDR2 as YNFKEQ. CDR3 DNA: TGTGCCAGCGGCCAAGTTATTGGCAGGGTGGGCGAGCAGTACTTC. Protein product: CASGQVIGRVGEQYF.

The rearrangement joins TRBV4-1 to TRBJ1-3; D gene ambiguous. Per the germline V gene, CDR1 is MGHRA and CDR2 is YSYEKL. V was cut by 0 bases and J by 0 bases, with 12 bases left in between. The CDR3 loop spans 17 amino acids. The CDR3 nucleotides read TGCGCCAGCAGCCAAGATCCTGGGCCTAACTCTGGAAACACCATATATTTT. Translating it yields CASSQDPGPNSGNTIYF.

The chain joins TRBV5-1 to TRBJ2-5; 8 bases are shared with TRBD1. Looked up from germline, CDR1 is SGHRS and CDR2 is YFSETQ. After removal of 0 bases from V and 2 bases from J, the junction contained 6 bases not matched to a gene. CDR3 size: 16 residues. The CDR3 nucleotides are TGCGCCAGCAGCTTGGCCGTAGGACAGGGACAAGAGACCCAGTACTTC. It yields the protein CASSLAVGQGQETQYF.

CDR3 residues: CASSLAVLSSTDTQYF. CDR3 nucleotides: TGTGCCAGCAGCTTAGCGGTCCTTTCTAGCACAGATACGCAGTATTTT. The chain employs TRBV7-2 and TRBJ2-3; D is undetermined. Germline lookup yields CDR1 SGHTA and CDR2 FQGNSA. V lost 0 bases and J lost 0, with 10 bases in between. The CDR3 sequence is 16 residues long.

This chain connects TRBV28 to TRBJ2-2; TRBD1 is a possible D gene (6 bases). Germline lookup yields CDR1 MDHEN and CDR2 SYDVKM. This CDR3 is built from 15 residues. Trimming cost V 6 bases and J 2 bases, with 13 bases left between them. The CDR3 loop reads CASSLLDSNTGELFF. The CDR3 nucleotides are TGTGCCAGCAGCCTGCTGGACAGTAACACCGGGGAGCTGTTTTTT.

V gene TRBV4-1 combines with J gene TRBJ2-1, with D maybe TRBD2 (6 bases). Germline-derived CDR1 and CDR2 are MGHRA and YSYEKL. The V end lost 0 bases, the J end lost 4 bases, and 16 bases lay between the germline ends. CDR3 length equals 17 residues. CDR3 coding DNA: TGCGCCAGCAGCCAAGATTTCCCCCGGGAGTCTTACAATGAGCAGTTCTTC. It specifies CASSQDFPRESYNEQFF.

The V gene is TRBV27, the J gene TRBJ2-7; D remains ambiguous. This CDR3 spans 13 amino acids. The germline V gene encodes CDR1 MNHEY and CDR2 SMNVEV (reference sequence). The V gene lost 10 bases and the J gene lost 0 bases, with 13 bases spanning the gap. CDR3 bases: TGTGCCACCGGTACGTGGAGCTCCTACGAGCAGTACTTC. Encoded protein: CATGTWSSYEQYF.

The chain recombines TRBV27 with TRBJ1-1; D perhaps matches TRBD1 (5 bases). Germline V CDR1 and CDR2: MNHEY, SMNVEV (reference sequence). This CDR3 has 15 residues. Trimming cost V 3 bases and J 4 bases, with 15 bases left between them. The DNA of the CDR3 is TGTGCCAGCAGTTTTCTAGGGGCTCAAAGCACTGAAGCTTTCTTT. Its protein product is CASSFLGAQSTEAFF.

This chain connects TRBV27 to TRBJ1-2; no reliable D call. V was pared by 5 bases and J by 7 bases, with 17 bases between. This CDR3 is built from 14 residues. Germline V gives CDR1 MNHEY, CDR2 SMNVEV (reference sequence). The DNA of the CDR3 is TGTGCCAGCAGTCCAGGACTTCTGGGTGTTGGCTACACCTTC. It yields the protein CASSPGLLGVGYTF.

This chain joins TRBV9 and TRBJ1-2, with 8 nucleotides matching TRBD1. J lost 8 bases, V lost 8 bases, and 14 bases had no gene match. The CDR3 length is 14 residues. Germline V gene sequence: CDR1 SGDLS, CDR2 YYNGEE. The CDR3 spells CASGGARGREGYTF. The CDR3 bases are TGTGCCAGTGGAGGGGCCAGGGGGCGCGAAGGCTACACCTTC.

V gene TRBV11-2 combines with J gene TRBJ2-7, with D perhaps assigned TRBD1 or TRBD2 (5 bases each). The germline V and J ends were trimmed by 5 bases and 3 bases, with 14 bases remaining between them. Germline CDR1 reads SGHAT; CDR2 reads FQNNGV. The CDR3 contains 14 residues. CDR3 in DNA: TGTGCCAGCAGCACACGGGACGAGAACTACGAGCAGTACTTC. This translates into CASSTRDENYEQYF.

The gene calls are TRBV7-2 and TRBJ2-3, with 8 bases lining up with TRBD2. The CDR3 extends over 17 amino acids. Losses at the gene ends were 2 bases for V and 2 bases for J; bases not matched to a gene: 9. Germline V lookup: CDR1 SGHTA, CDR2 FQGNSA. This CDR3 reads CASSLPPSGHNTDTQYF. The CDR3 nucleotides read TGTGCCAGCAGCTTACCCCCTAGCGGGCATAACACAGATACGCAGTATTTT.

The chain links TRBV5-4 to TRBJ2-1; 11 bases are shared with TRBD2. The CDR3 totals 16 residues. The germline CDR1 and CDR2 sequences are SGHNT and YYREEE (reference sequence). J lost 5 bases, V lost 1 base, and 5 bases had no gene match. CDR3 protein: CASSLSAGLADNEQFF. The CDR3 nucleotides are TGTGCCAGCAGCTTGTCGGCGGGACTAGCGGACAATGAGCAGTTCTTC.

The V and J genes are TRBV7-9 and TRBJ2-5; TRBD1 matches at 8 bases. V gave up 3 bases and J gave up 4 bases; unmatched junction bases: 7. The CDR3 spans 15 residues. CDR1 SEHNR and CDR2 FQNEAQ come from the germline V gene (reference sequence). The CDR3 loop is CASSFYGQGAETQYF. CDR3 in DNA: TGTGCCAGCAGCTTTTACGGACAGGGCGCAGAGACCCAGTACTTC.

The rearrangement joins TRBV7-6 to TRBJ2-7, with D tentatively TRBD1 (6 bases). The CDR3 length is 14 residues. CDR1 is SGHVS and CDR2 is FNYEAQ in the germline V gene. V gave up 2 bases and J gave up 2 bases, with 10 bases separating them. This CDR3 reads CASSLLDSPYEQYF. As DNA, the CDR3 is TGTGCCAGCAGCTTATTGGACAGTCCCTACGAGCAGTACTTC. The full variable domain, its missing parts supplied by reference TRBV7-6 and TRBJ2-7, is GAGVSQSPRYKVTKRGQDVALRCDPISGHVSLYWYRQALGQGPEFLTYFNYEAQQDKSGLPNDRFSAERPEGSISTLTIQRTEQRDSAMYRCASSLLDSPYEQYFGPGTRLTVT.

In this sample, this clone turned up once. The rearrangement joins TRBV6-1 to TRBJ2-7, with a possible D match to TRBD2 (7 bases). CDR1 and CDR2 from the germline V gene are MNHNS and SASEGT. This CDR3 has 15 amino acids. V lost 4 bases and J 3 bases, leaving 16 bases between the germline ends. The CDR3 sequence is CASSVYKGGIYEQYF. In DNA form, the CDR3 reads TGTGCCAGCAGTGTATATAAGGGGGGGATCTACGAGCAGTACTTC.